This entry lists 22 T cell receptor beta chains sequenced from one sample in a study of blood T cell repertoires in COVID-19 (dated by TCRdb to the early 2020s). Library generation was performed with the immunoSEQ multiplex PCR assay. TCRdb provides this immuneACCESS table in a form limited to in-frame rearrangements. Some clones are lacking; in checked studies, under half of them reflect an unresolved V gene, and why the rest are absent is not known. This sample comprises more than 100,000 clones, over 70% of them detected only once. Jointly, the top ten make up 2% to 2.5% of the sample. Sequencing input: peripheral blood. These receptors were collected from a man between 65 and 85 years old with acute or convalescent COVID-19.

This clone appeared a few times. This chain links TRBV2 with TRBJ2-6, with 7 bases lining up with TRBD1. The germline V gene encodes CDR1 SNHLY and CDR2 FYNNEI. CDR3 length: 15 residues. With V trimmed by 6 bases and J by 4 bases, 6 bases remained unmatched. DNA for the CDR3: TGTGCCAGCAGCCAACAGGGGAGCGGGGCCAACGTCCTGACTTTC. It codes for CASSQQGSGANVLTF. Filled out from reference TRBV2 and TRBJ2-6, the complete variable domain reads EPEVTQTPSHQVTQMGQEVILRCVPISNHLYFYWYRQILGQKVEFLVSFYNNEISEKSEIFDDQFSVERPDGSNFTLKIRSTKLEDSAMYFCASSQQGSGANVLTFGAGSRLTVL.

The chain couples TRBV3-1 (or the pseudogene TRBV3-2) to TRBJ1-4, with no clear D. Trimming shortened V by 0 bases and J by 7 bases, and 18 bases separated the two germline ends. Germline loops: CDR1 LGHDT, CDR2 YNNKEL (reference sequence). The CDR3 has 17 residues. DNA of the CDR3: TGTGCCAGCAGCCAAGAAGGTTGGCTCCGAGAGGGTGAAAAACTGTTTTTT. Amino acid sequence: CASSQEGWLREGEKLFF.

The rearrangement uses TRBV5-1 and TRBJ2-7; weak D call: TRBD2 (5 bases). Germline assignment: CDR1 SGHRS and CDR2 YFSETQ. V shed 4 bases and J shed 1 base, with 21 bases lying between them. The CDR3 is 17 residues long. CDR3 nucleotides: TGCGCCAGCAGCCCATCCGGAGTCCGCGGGTTATCCTACGAGCAGTACTTC. This sequence encodes CASSPSGVRGLSYEQYF.

The V gene is TRBV27, the J gene TRBJ2-7; possible D gene TRBD1, 5 bases. CDR1 MNHEY and CDR2 SMNVEV come from the germline V gene (reference sequence). This CDR3 comprises 13 residues. V lost 6 bases to trimming and J lost 6 bases, with 15 bases between them. The DNA for the CDR3 is TGTGCCAGCAGCTTCTCAGGGCCTGGCGAGCAGTACTTC. Its translation is CASSFSGPGEQYF.

The CDR3 nucleotides are TGTGCTAGTGGTTACGAATTGACAGGATCCGTCACAGATACGCAGTATTTT. Protein sequence: CASGYELTGSVTDTQYF. The chain recombines TRBV12-5 with TRBJ2-3, with D possibly matching TRBD1 (6 bases). The ends were cut back, 4 bases at V and 2 bases at J, with 19 bases in the middle. The CDR3 is 17 amino acids. Germline V gene lookup returns CDR1 LGHNT and CDR2 FRNRAP.

The chain carries TRBV19 and TRBJ1-2; TRBD1 matches 7 bases. The CDR3 spans 13 residues. V was clipped by 10 bases and J by 5 bases; unmatched bases: 10. Germline V gene sequence: CDR1 LNHDA, CDR2 SQIVND (reference sequence). The CDR3 sequence: CATFDRVGYGYTF. In nucleotides, the CDR3 is TGTGCCACCTTCGACAGGGTTGGTTATGGCTACACCTTC.

This chain connects TRBV30 to TRBJ1-6; D ambiguous. The CDR3 length is 15 residues. Germline lookup yields CDR1 GTSNPN and CDR2 SVGIG (reference sequence). The germline V and J ends were trimmed by 2 bases and 0 bases, with 8 bases remaining between them. The CDR3 loop reads CAWSFTSSYNSPLHF. The CDR3 DNA sequence: TGTGCCTGGAGTTTTACAAGCTCCTATAATTCACCCCTCCACTTT.

In its sample, this clone was seen a few times. This chain uses TRBV7-2 with TRBJ1-2, with 12 bases lining up with TRBD1. There are 14 residues in the CDR3. The V gene's germline CDR1 is SGHTA and CDR2 FQGNSA. Trimming took 5 bases from V and 8 from J; bases not matched to a gene: 6. The CDR3 coding sequence is TGTGCCAGCAGCCCCGGGACAGGGGGCCTCGGCTACACCTTC. The encoded protein is CASSPGTGGLGYTF.

The chain is built from TRBV3-1 (or the pseudogene TRBV3-2) and TRBJ1-2; TRBD1 is a possible D gene (5 bases). Trimming removed 0 bases from V and 5 bases from J, with 13 bases in between. CDR3 length: 15 amino acids. Germline loops: CDR1 LGHDT, CDR2 YNNKEL (reference sequence). DNA for the CDR3: TGTGCCAGCAGCCAAGAAGACAGCCGAGTTTATGGCTACACCTTC. Residues: CASSQEDSRVYGYTF.

The chain links TRBV20-1 to TRBJ2-7; 11 nucleotides align to TRBD1. The CDR3 covers 14 residues. Germline V CDR1 and CDR2: DFQATT, SNEGSKA (reference sequence). The junction had 8 bases not matched to a gene; V was cut back by 3 bases and J by 7 bases. Here the CDR3 reads CSASPGTGGWEQYF. CDR3 nucleotide sequence: TGCAGTGCTAGTCCCGGGACAGGGGGATGGGAGCAGTACTTC.

J is TRBJ2-1 and V is TRBV6-2 or TRBV6-3, with 12 positions matching TRBD2. Unmatched junction bases numbered 6, after V lost 5 bases and J lost 4 bases. This CDR3 has 16 residues. Germline assignment: CDR1 MNHEY and CDR2 SVGEGT. Written as DNA, the CDR3 is TGTGCCAGCAGTAATCTAGCGGGGGGGCAGTACAATGAGCAGTTCTTC. Protein product: CASSNLAGGQYNEQFF.

The J gene is TRBJ2-5, the V gene TRBV6-5; 8 positions match TRBD2. From germline, CDR1 is MNHEY and CDR2 SVGAGI. CDR3 length: 14 amino acids. The ends lost 5 bases at V and 5 bases at J; junction bases unmatched: 7. The CDR3 nucleotides are TGTGCCAGCAGTCAGGGACTAGTATCTGAGACCCAGTACTTC. It encodes CASSQGLVSETQYF.

The chain has TRBV27 and TRBJ2-7; D is possibly TRBD1 (5 bases). V shed 3 bases and J shed 3 bases, with 15 bases lying between them. Germline V CDR1 and CDR2: MNHEY, SMNVEV (reference sequence). The CDR3 extends over 15 amino acids. The CDR3 bases are TGTGCCAGCAGTTTTAGGGGATTCCCTCACTACGAGCAGTACTTC. Its protein is CASSFRGFPHYEQYF.

This clone was counted once. The V call is TRBV5-8, the J call TRBJ1-5; 8 nucleotides match TRBD1. V shed 0 bases and J 6 bases; nucleotides not matched to a gene: 8. CDR1 is SGHTS and CDR2 is YDEGEE in the germline V gene. This CDR3 has 16 residues. This CDR3 reads CASSLGRAGGRQPQHF. The CDR3 DNA reads TGTGCCAGCAGCTTGGGCCGAGCAGGGGGCCGTCAGCCCCAGCATTTT. Variable domain in full (rest from reference TRBV5-8 and TRBJ1-5): EAGVTQSPTHLIKTRGQQATLRCSPISGHTSVYWYQQALGLGLQFLLWYDEGEERNRGNFPPRFSGRQFPNYSSELNVNALELEDSALYLCASSLGRAGGRQPQHFGDGTRLSIL.

The chain employs TRBV12-3 or TRBV12-4 and TRBJ1-1, with unresolved D. The ends were cut back, 0 bases at V and 1 base at J, with 3 bases in the middle. The CDR3 length is 13 residues. CDR3 nucleotides: TGTGCCAGCAGTTTAGCCCAGAACACTGAAGCTTTCTTT. It encodes CASSLAQNTEAFF.

The chain couples TRBV7-8 to TRBJ1-4, with D perhaps matching TRBD1 (5 bases). The V gene's germline CDR1 is SGHVS and CDR2 FQNEAQ. This CDR3 has 18 amino acids. Trimming left V 5 bases short and J 4 bases short, with 23 bases between. DNA for the CDR3: TGTGCCAGCAGCATGACCAGGGCTTTGGGGTTGTTTAATGAAAAACTGTTTTTT. This translates into CASSMTRALGLFNEKLFF.

CDR3 nucleotides: TGCGCCAGCAGCTTGGCGGGACAGGGAGTGACTGAAGCTTTCTTT. Translation gives CASSLAGQGVTEAFF. The rearrangement links TRBV5-1 to TRBJ1-1; TRBD1 agrees at 9 bases. This CDR3 has 15 residues. V trimming: 0 bases; J trimming: 5 bases; junction bases outside the gene matches: 5. From germline, CDR1 is SGHRS and CDR2 YFSETQ.

This chain connects TRBV6-2 or TRBV6-3 to TRBJ2-5, with 9 bases identical to TRBD2. The germline gives CDR1 MNHEY, CDR2 SVGEGT. This CDR3 has 15 residues. The V segment lost 4 bases and the J segment 3 bases; nucleotides outside the gene matches: 6. In DNA, the CDR3 is TGTGCCAGCAGTTCCCCGGGACTAGCCGAAGAGACCCAGTACTTC. Translating it yields CASSSPGLAEETQYF.

The V gene is TRBV7-3, the J gene TRBJ2-1, with 9 bases identical to TRBD2. Germline V gives CDR1 SGHTA, CDR2 FQGTGA. CDR3 size: 17 residues. The ends lost 4 bases at V and 7 bases at J; junction bases unmatched: 14. CDR3 sequence: CASSSRGGTSRPNEQFF. CDR3 DNA sequence: TGTGCCAGCAGCTCCCGGGGGGGGACTAGCAGGCCGAATGAGCAGTTCTTC.

V gene TRBV27 combines with J gene TRBJ2-5; no firm D call. Germline V gene lookup returns CDR1 MNHEY and CDR2 SMNVEV (reference sequence). The CDR3 loop spans 16 amino acids. The germline V and J ends were trimmed by 5 bases and 2 bases, with 18 bases remaining between them. CDR3 protein: CASSPIPGGFQETQYF. DNA of the CDR3: TGTGCCAGCAGTCCCATCCCCGGCGGTTTTCAAGAGACCCAGTACTTC.

A single count supports this clone. The genes are TRBV19 and TRBJ2-2; 9 bases agree with TRBD1. The CDR3 has 14 amino acids. The ends lost 6 bases at V and 8 bases at J; junction bases unmatched: 7. Germline V gives CDR1 LNHDA, CDR2 SQIVND (reference sequence). CDR3 coding DNA: TGTGCCAGTAGAGAGACAGGGGGAAGTGGGGAGCTGTTTTTT. Amino acids: CASRETGGSGELFF.

The chain combines TRBV5-1 with TRBJ2-7, with D uncertain. Trimming pared 0 bases from V and 4 bases from J, leaving 17 bases between. The germline V gene has CDR1 SGHRS and CDR2 YFSETQ. The CDR3 loop spans 16 amino acids. This chain's CDR3 is CASSLASWVRVYEQYF. CDR3 nucleotide sequence: TGCGCCAGCAGCTTGGCCTCTTGGGTTCGGGTATACGAGCAGTACTTC.